The 5 T cell receptor beta chains in this list originate from one sample, sequenced in a study of blood T cells in healthy people across ages (dated by TCRdb to the mid-2010s). Receptor amplification or capture employed 5' RACE. These reads were obtained on an Illumina HiSeq 2500. The second PCR ran for roughly 6 to 11 cycles and used a J-beta primer mix along with a sample-barcoded 5' primer. The raw public data were reprocessed by TCRdb itself: fastp quality trimming at Q25, MiXCR clonotype calling, in-frame beta chains only. Entries are consolidated by CDR3 protein sequence, retaining the most common genes and DNA. Present in this sample are 500,000 to 650,000 distinct CDR3 sequences, about 25% of which were seen just once. The ten most abundant clones make up approximately 3.7% of the sample. This sample also appeared in a second study, on T cells of mothers and their children.

The sequenced material came from blood. The receptors here all came from a boy aged 2 to 9 in good health.

This clonotype appeared a few times. This rearrangement joins TRBV4-3 to TRBJ1-4; 9 bases line up with TRBD1. The V gene end was trimmed by 3 bases and the J gene end by 0 bases; junction bases not matched to a gene: 2. This CDR3 has 16 amino acids. Per germline, CDR1 LGHNA and CDR2 YSLEER. CDR3 sequence reads: CASSQRQGATNEKLFF. CDR3 DNA: TGCGCCAGCAGCCAGCGACAGGGGGCAACTAATGAAAAACTGTTTTTT.

This clonotype appeared a few times. V is TRBV6-6 and J is TRBJ2-5; tentative D call: TRBD1 (5 bases). CDR1 is MNHNY and CDR2 is SVGAGI in the germline V gene (reference sequence). The CDR3 runs 12 residues. V dropped 8 bases and J dropped 4 bases, with 11 bases sitting between them. The CDR3 DNA sequence: TGTGCCAGCGCCCCAGGGCGAGAGACCCAGTACTTC. Amino acids: CASAPGRETQYF.

The table lists this clonotype with a few counts. This chain's CDR3 is CASSLRRTANTGELFF. Here the CDR3 DNA reads TGTGCCAGCAGCTTGCGGCGGACCGCGAACACCGGGGAGCTGTTTTTT. The chain recombines TRBV5-8 with TRBJ2-2; D unclear. V was pared by 1 base and J by 0 bases, with 10 bases between. The CDR3 totals 16 residues. The germline V gene encodes CDR1 SGHTS and CDR2 YDEGEE.

This clonotype was observed a few times. The genes are TRBV5-1 and TRBJ2-7, with 9 bases lining up with TRBD2. CDR1 is SGHRS, CDR2 YFSETQ, per germline. Trimming removed 0 bases from V and 10 bases from J; junction bases left unmatched: 5. This CDR3 is 13 amino acids long. Written as DNA, the CDR3 is TGCGCCAGCAGCTTGGGAGGGACTAGCACACAGTACTTC. This sequence encodes CASSLGGTSTQYF.

This clonotype was seen a few times. The genes are TRBV12-3 or TRBV12-4 and TRBJ2-5; D ambiguous. Trimming removed 3 bases at V and 6 bases at J, with 5 bases between. This CDR3 has 11 amino acids. This chain's CDR3 is CASSFSQTQYF. The DNA for the CDR3 is TGTGCCAGCAGTTTTAGCCAGACCCAGTACTTC.